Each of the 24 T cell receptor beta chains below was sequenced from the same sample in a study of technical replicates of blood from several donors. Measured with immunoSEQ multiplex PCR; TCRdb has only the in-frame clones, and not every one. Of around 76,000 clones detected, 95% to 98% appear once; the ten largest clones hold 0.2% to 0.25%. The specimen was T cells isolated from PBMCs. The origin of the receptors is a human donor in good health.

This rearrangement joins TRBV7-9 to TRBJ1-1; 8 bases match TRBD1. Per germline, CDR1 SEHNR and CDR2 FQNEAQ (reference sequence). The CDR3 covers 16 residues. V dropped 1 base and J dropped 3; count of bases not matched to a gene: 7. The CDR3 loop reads CASSLGPDRGYTEAFF. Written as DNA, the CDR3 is TGTGCCAGCAGCTTAGGGCCCGACAGGGGATACACTGAAGCTTTCTTT. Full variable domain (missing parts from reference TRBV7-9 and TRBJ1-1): DTGVSQNPRHKITKRGQNVTFRCDPISEHNRLYWYRQTLGQGPEFLTYFQNEAQLEKSRLLSDRFSAERPKGSFSTLEIQRTEQGDSAMYLCASSLGPDRGYTEAFFGQGTRLTVV.

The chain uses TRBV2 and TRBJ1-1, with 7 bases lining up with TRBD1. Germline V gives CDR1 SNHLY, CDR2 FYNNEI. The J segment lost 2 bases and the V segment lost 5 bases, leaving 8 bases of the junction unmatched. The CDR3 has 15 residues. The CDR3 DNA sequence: TGTGCCAGCAGTCGGAGGACAGGACTTAACACTGAAGCTTTCTTT. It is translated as CASSRRTGLNTEAFF.

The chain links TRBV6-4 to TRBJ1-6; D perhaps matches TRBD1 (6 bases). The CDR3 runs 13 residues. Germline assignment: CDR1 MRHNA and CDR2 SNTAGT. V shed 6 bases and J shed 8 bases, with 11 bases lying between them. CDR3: CASRETGDSPLHF. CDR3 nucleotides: TGTGCCAGCAGAGAGACAGGAGATTCACCCCTCCACTTT.

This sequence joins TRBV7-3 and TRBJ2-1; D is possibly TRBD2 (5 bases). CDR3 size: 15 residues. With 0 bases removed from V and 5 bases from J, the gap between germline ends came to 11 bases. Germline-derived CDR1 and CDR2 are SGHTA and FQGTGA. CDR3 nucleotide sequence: TGTGCCAGCAGCTTAACTCAAACTAGAAACAATGAGCAGTTCTTC. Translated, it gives CASSLTQTRNNEQFF.

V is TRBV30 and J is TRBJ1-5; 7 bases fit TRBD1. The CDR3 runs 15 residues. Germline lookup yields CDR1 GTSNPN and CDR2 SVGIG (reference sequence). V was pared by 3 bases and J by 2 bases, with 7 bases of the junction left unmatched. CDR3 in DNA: TGTGCCTGGAGCCGAGGGGGCTTGGGCAATCAGCCCCAGCATTTT. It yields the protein CAWSRGGLGNQPQHF.

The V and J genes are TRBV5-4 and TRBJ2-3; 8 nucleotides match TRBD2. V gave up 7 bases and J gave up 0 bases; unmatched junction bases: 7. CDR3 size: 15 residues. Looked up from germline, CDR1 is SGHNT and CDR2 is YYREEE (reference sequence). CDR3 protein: CASYSGGGSTDTQYF. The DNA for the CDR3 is TGTGCCAGCTATTCGGGGGGGGGTAGCACAGATACGCAGTATTTT.

This CDR3 reads CASSEVVSSSGNTIYF. CDR3 DNA: TGTGCCAGCAGTGAGGTTGTAAGCTCCTCTGGAAACACCATATATTTT. The chain is built from TRBV6-1 and TRBJ1-3; D remains ambiguous. Germline V gene sequence: CDR1 MNHNS, CDR2 SASEGT. V shed 3 bases and J shed 0 bases, with 12 bases lying between them. The CDR3 spans 16 residues.

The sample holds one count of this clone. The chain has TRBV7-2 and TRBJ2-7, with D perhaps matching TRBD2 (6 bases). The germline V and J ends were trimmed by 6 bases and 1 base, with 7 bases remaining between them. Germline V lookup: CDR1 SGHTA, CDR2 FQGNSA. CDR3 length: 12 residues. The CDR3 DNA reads TGTGCCAGCAGGGACTATTCCTACGAGCAGTACTTC. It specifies CASRDYSYEQYF.

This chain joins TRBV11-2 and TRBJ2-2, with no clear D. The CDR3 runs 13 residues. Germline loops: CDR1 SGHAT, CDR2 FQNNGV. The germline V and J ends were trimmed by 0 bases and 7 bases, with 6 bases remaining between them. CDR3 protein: CASSLEISGELFF. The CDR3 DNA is TGTGCCAGCAGCTTAGAAATCAGCGGGGAGCTGTTTTTT.

CDR3 loop: CASSYSGHGYTF. CDR3 DNA: TGTGCCAGCAGTTACTCGGGGCATGGCTACACCTTC. The chain recombines TRBV6-5 with TRBJ1-2, with D tentatively TRBD1 (5 bases). This CDR3 is built from 12 residues. Germline values: CDR1 MNHEY, CDR2 SVGAGI. Trimming shortened V by 0 bases and J by 6 bases, and 5 bases separated the two germline ends.

CDR3 bases: TGTGCCAGCAGCCAGGCAGGACAGAACTATGGCTACACCTTC. Translation: CASSQAGQNYGYTF. The V call is TRBV14, the J call TRBJ1-2; tentatively, D is TRBD1 (6 bases). V was pared by 3 bases and J by 2 bases, with 10 bases between. The CDR3 sequence is 14 residues long. Germline assignment: CDR1 SGHDN and CDR2 FVKESK.

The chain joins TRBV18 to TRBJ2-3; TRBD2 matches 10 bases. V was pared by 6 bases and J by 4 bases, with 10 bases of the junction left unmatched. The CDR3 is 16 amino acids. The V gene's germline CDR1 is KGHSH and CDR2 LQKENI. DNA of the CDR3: TGTGCCAGCTCCCCTCTAGCGGGGGTATCCCCAGATACGCAGTATTTT. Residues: CASSPLAGVSPDTQYF.

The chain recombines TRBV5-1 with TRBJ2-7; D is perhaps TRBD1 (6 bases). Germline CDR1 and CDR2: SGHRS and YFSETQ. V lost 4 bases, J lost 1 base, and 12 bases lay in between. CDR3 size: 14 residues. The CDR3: CASSPTGFSYEQYF. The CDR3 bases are TGCGCCAGCAGCCCGACAGGATTTTCCTACGAGCAGTACTTC.

The CDR3 coding sequence is TGCGCCAGCAGCCAGGATTACGTCGTCGGGGGACAGGGGGGGAACACTGAAGCTTTCTTT. Residues: CASSQDYVVGGQGGNTEAFF. The chain has TRBV4-3 and TRBJ1-1, with 11 bases that match TRBD1. The ends lost 3 bases at V and 1 base at J; junction bases unmatched: 16. This CDR3 is 20 amino acids long. Germline CDR1 LGHNA, CDR2 YSLEER.

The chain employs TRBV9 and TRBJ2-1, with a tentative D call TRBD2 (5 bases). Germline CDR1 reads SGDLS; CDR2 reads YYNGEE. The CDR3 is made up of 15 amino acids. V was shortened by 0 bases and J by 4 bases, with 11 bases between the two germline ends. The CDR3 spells CASSVDVGLYNEQFF. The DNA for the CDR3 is TGTGCCAGCAGCGTAGATGTCGGACTTTACAATGAGCAGTTCTTC. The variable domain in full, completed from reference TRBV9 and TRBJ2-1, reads DSGVTQTPKHLITATGQRVTLRCSPRSGDLSVYWYQQSLDQGLQFLIQYYNGEERAKGNILERFSAQQFPDLHSELNLSSLELGDSALYFCASSVDVGLYNEQFFGPGTRLTVL.

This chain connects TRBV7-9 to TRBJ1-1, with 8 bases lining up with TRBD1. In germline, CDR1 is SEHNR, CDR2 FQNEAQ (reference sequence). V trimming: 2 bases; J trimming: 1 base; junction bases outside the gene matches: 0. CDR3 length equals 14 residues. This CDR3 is CASSLQGANTEAFF. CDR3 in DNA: TGTGCCAGCAGCTTACAGGGGGCGAACACTGAAGCTTTCTTT.

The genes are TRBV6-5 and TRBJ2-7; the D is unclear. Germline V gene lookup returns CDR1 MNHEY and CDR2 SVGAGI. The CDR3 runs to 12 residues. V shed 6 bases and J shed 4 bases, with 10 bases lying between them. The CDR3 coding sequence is TGTGCCAGCAGCCGAGGCTGGTACGAGCAGTACTTC. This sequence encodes CASSRGWYEQYF.

CDR3 sequence (DNA): TGTGCCTGGAGCGTTGGACGGACTAGCGGGAGATCCGGGGAGCTGTTTTTT. Translation gives CAWSVGRTSGRSGELFF. The V call is TRBV30, the J call TRBJ2-2; 13 bases match TRBD2. Germline V gene lookup returns CDR1 GTSNPN and CDR2 SVGIG (reference sequence). CDR3 length: 17 residues. The V segment lost 3 bases and the J segment 6 bases; nucleotides outside the gene matches: 10.

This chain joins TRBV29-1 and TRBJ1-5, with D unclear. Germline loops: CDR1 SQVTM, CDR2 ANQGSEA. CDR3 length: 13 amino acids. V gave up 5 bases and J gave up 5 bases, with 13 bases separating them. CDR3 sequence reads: CSVLLRQDQPQHF. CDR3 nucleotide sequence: TGCAGCGTTCTGTTGCGCCAAGATCAGCCCCAGCATTTT.

The CDR3 reads CASRLSGGNTIYF. CDR3 bases: TGTGCCAGCAGATTAAGCGGTGGAAACACCATATATTTT. This rearrangement joins TRBV28 to TRBJ1-3; D remains ambiguous. CDR1 and CDR2 (germline): MDHEN, SYDVKM. The CDR3 sequence is 13 residues long. V lost 6 bases and J 3 bases, leaving 9 bases between the germline ends.

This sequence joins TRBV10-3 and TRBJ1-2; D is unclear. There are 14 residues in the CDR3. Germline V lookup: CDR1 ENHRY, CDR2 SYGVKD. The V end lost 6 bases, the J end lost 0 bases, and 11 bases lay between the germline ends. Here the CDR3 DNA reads TGTGCCATCAGCCAAAGCACAGCTAACTATGGCTACACCTTC. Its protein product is CAISQSTANYGYTF.

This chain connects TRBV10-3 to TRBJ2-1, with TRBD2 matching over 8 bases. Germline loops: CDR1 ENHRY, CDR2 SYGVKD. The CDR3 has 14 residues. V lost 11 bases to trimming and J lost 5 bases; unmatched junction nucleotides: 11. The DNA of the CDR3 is TGTGCCGCCCTCCCCACGGGAGGGCACAATGAGCAGTTCTTC. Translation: CAALPTGGHNEQFF.

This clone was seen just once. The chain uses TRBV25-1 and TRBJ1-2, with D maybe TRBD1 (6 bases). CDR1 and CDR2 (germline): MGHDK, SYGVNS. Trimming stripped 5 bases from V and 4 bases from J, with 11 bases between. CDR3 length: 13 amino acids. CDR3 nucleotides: TGTGCCAGCAGTCTCGACAGGCCCTATGGCTACACCTTC. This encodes CASSLDRPYGYTF.

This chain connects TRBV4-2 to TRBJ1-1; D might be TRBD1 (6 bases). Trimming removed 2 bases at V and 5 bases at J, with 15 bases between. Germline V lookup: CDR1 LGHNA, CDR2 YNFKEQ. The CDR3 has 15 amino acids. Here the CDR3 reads CASSQLEQGETEAFF. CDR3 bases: TGTGCCAGCAGCCAACTCGAACAGGGTGAAACTGAAGCTTTCTTT.